This T cell receptor (beta chain) is from a study of blood T cell repertoires in COVID-19. Trimming removed 8 bases from V and 3 bases from J; junction bases left unmatched: 3. CDR3 size: 13 residues. Germline V gene lookup returns CDR1 MNHEY and CDR2 SVGAGI. Generated by immunoSEQ multiplex PCR, the TCRdb table keeps only in-frame clones and is missing some. This sample has fewer than 40,000 clones, with around 93% found just once. This TCR was sampled from a human donor in a cohort sampled during active COVID-19. This chain links TRBV6-5 with TRBJ1-5; 8 bases agree with TRBD1. The sample comprised peripheral blood. The CDR3 sequence: CASSGGHNQPQHF. DNA for the CDR3: TGTGCCAGCTCAGGGGGCCACAATCAGCCCCAGCATTTT.